These 3 T cell receptor beta chains were sequenced from one sample in a study of circulating and synovial CD4+ cells in juvenile arthritis. Some clones are missing from TCRdb's copy, which holds only in-frame ones; the method was immunoSEQ multiplex PCR. This table holds over 30,000 clones, around 95% found once. The sequencing input was CD4+ T cells from blood. The origin of the receptors is a human donor with juvenile idiopathic arthritis.

This rearrangement joins TRBV25-1 to TRBJ2-2; the match to TRBD1 covers 9 bases. The length of the CDR3 is 14 residues. V shed 4 bases and J 7 bases; nucleotides not matched to a gene: 4. Germline V lookup: CDR1 MGHDK, CDR2 SYGVNS. CDR3 amino acids: CASSVTGGIGELFF. CDR3 DNA sequence: TGTGCCAGCAGTGTGACAGGGGGAATCGGGGAGCTGTTTTTT.

The rearrangement uses TRBV7-8 and TRBJ1-1; no definite D call. The CDR3 is 12 residues long. Germline CDR1 SGHVS, CDR2 FQNEAQ. V gave up 5 bases and J gave up 11 bases, with 15 bases separating them. The CDR3 DNA sequence: TGTGCCAGCAGCCCCACTCCAGTGAGGGCTTTCTTT. Its protein is CASSPTPVRAFF.

The chain has TRBV7-9 and TRBJ2-7; 10 bases line up with TRBD1. Germline values: CDR1 SEHNR, CDR2 FQNEAQ (reference sequence). The CDR3 covers 14 residues. V was clipped by 2 bases and J by 4 bases; unmatched bases: 2. The CDR3 coding sequence is TGTGCCAGCAGCTTATTGGGACAGGGGTACGAGCAGTACTTC. It encodes CASSLLGQGYEQYF. Using reference TRBV7-9 and TRBJ2-7 for the parts outside the CDR3, the full variable domain is DTGVSQNPRHKITKRGQNVTFRCDPISEHNRLYWYRQTLGQGPEFLTYFQNEAQLEKSRLLSDRFSAERPKGSFSTLEIQRTEQGDSAMYLCASSLLGQGYEQYFGPGTRLTVT.